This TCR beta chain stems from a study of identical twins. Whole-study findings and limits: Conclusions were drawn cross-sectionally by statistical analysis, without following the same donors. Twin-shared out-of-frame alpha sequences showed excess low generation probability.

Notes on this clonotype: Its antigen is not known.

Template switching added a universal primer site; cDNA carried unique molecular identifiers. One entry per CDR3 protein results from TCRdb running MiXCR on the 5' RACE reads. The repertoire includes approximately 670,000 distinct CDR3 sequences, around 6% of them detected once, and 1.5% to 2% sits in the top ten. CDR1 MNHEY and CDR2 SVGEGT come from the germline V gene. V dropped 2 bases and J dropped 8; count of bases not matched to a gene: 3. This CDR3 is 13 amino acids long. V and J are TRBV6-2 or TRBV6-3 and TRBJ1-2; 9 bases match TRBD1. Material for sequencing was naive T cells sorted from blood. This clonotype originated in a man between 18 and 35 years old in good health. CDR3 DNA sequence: TGTGCCAGCAGTTACCGGGACAGGGACGGCTACACCTTC. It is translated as CASSYRDRDGYTF.